This T cell receptor delta chain was found in a study of gamma-delta T cells after stem cell transplantation. TCRdb processed the RT-PCR reads again with the CATT caller. This sample has a few thousand delta-chain clones, with around 2.1% found just once. This CDR3 has 19 residues. The V gene end was trimmed by 0 bases and the J gene end by 0 bases; junction bases not matched to a gene: 11. Germline CDR1 and CDR2: GEAIGNYY and EKD. This clonotype originated in a human donor. It is not recorded whose cells these are; they may come from a transplant donor. The chain joins TRDV2 to TRDJ1, with 11 bases lining up with TRDD3. The sequencing input was gamma-delta T cells. The CDR3 loop reads CACDTVGLGDTRYTDKLIF. CDR3 DNA: TGTGCCTGTGACACCGTAGGGCTGGGGGATACCCGGTACACCGATAAACTCATCTTT.